The present entry profiles one TCR beta chain with its context. What it binds is unknown. TCRdb independently ran MiXCR on the reads; one entry per CDR3 protein. Of roughly 730,000 distinct CDR3 sequences in the sample, around 35% were seen once. This sample was included in a study of T cell repertoires in cytomegalovirus infection. Study-level information: Newly reported HLA-C-restricted and thoroughly characterized HLA-B-restricted CMV epitopes were employed. CMV infection and matching HLA type were both indicated by public TCR beta signatures.

Germline trimming cut 0 bases from V and 3 bases from J; bases unmatched to any gene: 4. The CDR3 totals 15 residues. CDR1 is MNHGY and CDR2 is SAAAGT in the germline V gene. General study findings and limits: Summed frequency of public TCR beta families distinguished CMV carriers with the relevant HLA.

This specimen was cultured PBMCs, taken from culture after CMV antigen stimulation. This TCR was sampled from a human donor in good health (CMV status not recorded). Some clones in this sample may be carry-over from other donors' samples. V and J are TRBV6-8 and TRBJ2-5; 7 nucleotides align to TRBD1. The DNA for the CDR3 is TGTGCCAGCAGTTACTCGGGGACAGCCAAAGAGACCCAGTACTTC. Its protein product is CASSYSGTAKETQYF.